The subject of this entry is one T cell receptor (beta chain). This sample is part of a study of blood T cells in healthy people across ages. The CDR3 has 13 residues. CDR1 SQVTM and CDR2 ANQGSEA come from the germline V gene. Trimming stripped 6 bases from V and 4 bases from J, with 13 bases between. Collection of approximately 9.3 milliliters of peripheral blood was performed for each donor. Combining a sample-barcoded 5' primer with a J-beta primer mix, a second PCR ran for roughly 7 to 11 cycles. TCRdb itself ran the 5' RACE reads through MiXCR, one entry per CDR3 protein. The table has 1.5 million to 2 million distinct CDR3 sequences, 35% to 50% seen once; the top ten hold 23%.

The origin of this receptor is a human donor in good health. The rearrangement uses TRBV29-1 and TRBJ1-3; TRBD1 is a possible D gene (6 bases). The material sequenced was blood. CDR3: CSVFTGSGNTIYF. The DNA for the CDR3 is TGCAGCGTCTTCACAGGGTCCGGAAACACCATATATTTT.